One and the same sample provided the 14 T cell receptor beta chains below, sequenced in a study of cytomegalovirus exposure and HLA in healthy donors. The PCR contained 60 Vbeta and 13 Jbeta primers. The data were produced by immunoSEQ multiplex PCR, yet TCRdb's version contains in-frame clones alone and is incomplete. The table shows some 130,000 clones, with 83% occurring only once. The sample comprised PBMCs. The source of these receptors is a middle-aged man in good health and CMV-seronegative.

CDR3 DNA sequence: TGTGCCAGCAGCCAAGACAGGGGTACCACTGAAGCTTTCTTT. Translating it yields CASSQDRGTTEAFF. This sequence joins TRBV21-1 and TRBJ1-1; the D call TRBD1 from the table was never checked on the DNA. TRBV21-1 is a pseudogene. The CDR3 has 14 residues.

The chain joins TRBV9 to TRBJ2-7, with TRBD1 matching 8 bases. Germline CDR1 and CDR2: SGDLS and YYNGEE. The trim removed 3 bases at V and 0 bases at J, leaving 5 bases unmatched. The CDR3 loop spans 15 amino acids. The DNA for the CDR3 is TGTGCCAGCAGCGCCTCAACAGGGGGCTCCTACGAGCAGTACTTC. Residues: CASSASTGGSYEQYF.

The chain joins TRBV7-9 to TRBJ1-1, with D possibly matching TRBD1 (5 bases). V shed 4 bases and J shed 4 bases, with 10 bases lying between them. CDR3 size: 13 residues. Germline V gene lookup returns CDR1 SEHNR and CDR2 FQNEAQ (reference sequence). The DNA for the CDR3 is TGTGCCAGCAGCTCCGGAGGGGTCACTGAAGCTTTCTTT. Amino acids: CASSSGGVTEAFF.

This clone showed up just once. The rearrangement links TRBV11-2 to TRBJ2-1, with D possibly TRBD2 on 6 matching bases. V lost 0 bases and J lost 2, with 8 bases in between. The CDR3 loop spans 15 amino acids. The germline V gene encodes CDR1 SGHAT and CDR2 FQNNGV. This CDR3 is CASSLDSGPYNEQFF. CDR3 nucleotide sequence: TGTGCCAGCAGCTTAGATAGCGGACCCTACAATGAGCAGTTCTTC.

The chain employs TRBV10-1 and TRBJ2-7; D perhaps matches TRBD2 (5 bases). Trimming shortened V by 6 bases and J by 5 bases, and 17 bases separated the two germline ends. Germline loops: CDR1 WNHNN, CDR2 SYGVQD (reference sequence). The CDR3 extends over 14 amino acids. The CDR3 loop reads CASRSDPGSNEQYF. The CDR3 DNA is TGCGCCAGCAGGAGCGACCCGGGGAGCAACGAGCAGTACTTC.

The V call is TRBV7-9, the J call TRBJ1-1; possibly TRBD1 for D (6 bases). This CDR3 is built from 19 residues. V lost 0 bases and J lost 4, with 24 bases in between. The germline CDR1 and CDR2 sequences are SEHNR and FQNEAQ (reference sequence). CDR3 bases: TGTGCCAGCAGCTTAGCTCTACTTCTTGGAACAGGGAGGGGCACTGAAGCTTTCTTT. It specifies CASSLALLLGTGRGTEAFF.

The chain uses TRBV6-1 and TRBJ2-3, with 9 bases identical to TRBD2. The junction had 4 bases not matched to a gene; V was cut back by 4 bases and J by 2 bases. In germline, CDR1 is MNHNS, CDR2 SASEGT. CDR3 length equals 15 residues. The CDR3 sequence is CASSVAGGLTDTQYF. CDR3 DNA sequence: TGTGCCAGCAGTGTGGCGGGAGGGCTCACAGATACGCAGTATTTT.

This chain uses TRBV4-3 with TRBJ2-7, with a weak D call TRBD1 (6 bases). The CDR3 consists of 16 residues. CDR1 is LGHNA, CDR2 YSLEER, per germline. The germline V and J ends were trimmed by 1 base and 3 bases, with 16 bases remaining between them. CDR3 sequence reads: CASSQGSGARGYEQYF. The CDR3 bases are TGCGCCAGCAGCCAAGGATCAGGGGCGAGGGGCTACGAGCAGTACTTC.

The genes are TRBV29-1 and TRBJ2-7; D unclear. Germline CDR1 SQVTM, CDR2 ANQGSEA. Trimming took off 4 bases at V and 2 bases at J, with 12 bases between the two ends. CDR3 length: 13 residues. This CDR3 is CSVGSGFAYEQYF. The CDR3, as DNA: TGCAGCGTTGGAAGTGGCTTTGCCTACGAGCAGTACTTC.

The chain has TRBV5-4 and TRBJ1-2, with no clear D. Germline V CDR1 and CDR2: SGHNT, YYREEE (reference sequence). V shed 0 bases and J shed 8 bases, with 11 bases lying between them. The CDR3 consists of 13 residues. The CDR3, as DNA: TGTGCCAGCAGCTTGGATAGGCTAGGCGGCTACACCTTC. Translated, it gives CASSLDRLGGYTF.

The chain is built from TRBV7-8 and TRBJ1-2; D gene unclear. The V end lost 0 bases, the J end lost 6 bases, and 14 bases lay between the germline ends. The germline CDR1 and CDR2 sequences are SGHVS and FQNEAQ. The CDR3 has 15 residues. DNA of the CDR3: TGTGCCAGCAGCTTAGCGGGGATAAGGAGGGATGGCTACACCTTC. This encodes CASSLAGIRRDGYTF.

The chain is built from TRBV7-9 and TRBJ2-3; 8 bases are shared with TRBD2. In germline, CDR1 is SEHNR, CDR2 FQNEAQ (reference sequence). The CDR3 is 16 amino acids. With V trimmed by 5 bases and J by 4 bases, 11 bases remained unmatched. The CDR3 spells CASSQMVSGVSDTQYF. CDR3 nucleotides: TGTGCCAGCAGCCAGATGGTTAGCGGGGTGTCAGATACGCAGTATTTT.

This clone turned up a few times. The chain uses TRBV7-2 and TRBJ1-3, with a possible D match to TRBD1 (6 bases). Trimming stripped 1 base from V and 4 bases from J, with 14 bases between. The germline gives CDR1 SGHTA, CDR2 FQGNSA. The CDR3 is 16 residues long. The DNA of the CDR3 is TGTGCCAGCAGCTTAGGGGGGCCCGGAGTGGGAAACACCATATATTTT. This sequence encodes CASSLGGPGVGNTIYF.

This sequence joins TRBV10-3 and TRBJ2-3; 10 bases line up with TRBD2. Unmatched junction bases numbered 5, after V lost 0 bases and J lost 5 bases. The V gene's germline CDR1 is ENHRY and CDR2 SYGVKD. This CDR3 region has 16 residues. CDR3 coding DNA: TGTGCCATCAGTGAGTCCGCTAGCGGGGGTCTAGATACGCAGTATTTT. Its translation is CAISESASGGLDTQYF.